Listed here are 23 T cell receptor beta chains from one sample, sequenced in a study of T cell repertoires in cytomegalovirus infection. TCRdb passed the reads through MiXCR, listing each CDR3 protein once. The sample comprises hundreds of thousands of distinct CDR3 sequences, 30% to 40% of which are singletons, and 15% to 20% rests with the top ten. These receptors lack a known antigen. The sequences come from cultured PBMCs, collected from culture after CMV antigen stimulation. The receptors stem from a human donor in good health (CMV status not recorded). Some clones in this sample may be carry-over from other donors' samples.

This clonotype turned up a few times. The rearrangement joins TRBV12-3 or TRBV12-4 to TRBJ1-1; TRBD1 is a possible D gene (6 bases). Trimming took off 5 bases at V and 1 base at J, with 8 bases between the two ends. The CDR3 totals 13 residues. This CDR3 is CASSRGANTEAFF. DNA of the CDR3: TGTGCCAGCAGTAGGGGGGCGAACACTGAAGCTTTCTTT.

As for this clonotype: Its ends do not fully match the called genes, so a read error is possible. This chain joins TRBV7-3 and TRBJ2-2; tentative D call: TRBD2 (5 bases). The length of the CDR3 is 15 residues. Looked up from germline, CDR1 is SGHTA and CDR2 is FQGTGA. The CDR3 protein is CAGSSRSGFTGELFF. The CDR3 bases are TGTGCCGGCAGCTCCCGGTCGGGGTTCACCGGGGAGCTGTTTTTT. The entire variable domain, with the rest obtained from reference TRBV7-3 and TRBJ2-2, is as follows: GAGVSQTPSNKVTEKGKYVELRCDPISGHTALYWYRQSLGQGPEFLIYFQGTGAADDSGLPNDRFFAVRPEGSVSTLKIQRTERGDSAVYLCAGSSRSGFTGELFFGEGSRLTVL.

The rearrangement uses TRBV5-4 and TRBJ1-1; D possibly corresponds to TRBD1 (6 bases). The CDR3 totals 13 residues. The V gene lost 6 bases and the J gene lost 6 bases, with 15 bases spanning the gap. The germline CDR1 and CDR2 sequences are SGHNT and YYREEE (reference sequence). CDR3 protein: CASTKRGFAEAFF. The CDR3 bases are TGTGCCAGCACCAAGAGGGGGTTCGCTGAAGCTTTCTTT.

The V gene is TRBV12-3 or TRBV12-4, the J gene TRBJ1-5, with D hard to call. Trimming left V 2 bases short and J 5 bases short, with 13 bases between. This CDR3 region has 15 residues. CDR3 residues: CASSLWEGKDQPQHF. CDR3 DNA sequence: TGTGCCAGCAGTTTATGGGAGGGAAAGGATCAGCCCCAGCATTTT.

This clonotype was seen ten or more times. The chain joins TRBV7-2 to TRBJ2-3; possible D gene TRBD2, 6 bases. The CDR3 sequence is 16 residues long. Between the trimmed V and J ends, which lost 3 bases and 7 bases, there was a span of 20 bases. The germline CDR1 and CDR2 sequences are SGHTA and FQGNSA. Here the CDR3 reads CASSFGAGPAMNTQYF. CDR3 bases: TGTGCCAGCAGCTTCGGAGCGGGCCCGGCCATGAATACGCAGTATTTT.

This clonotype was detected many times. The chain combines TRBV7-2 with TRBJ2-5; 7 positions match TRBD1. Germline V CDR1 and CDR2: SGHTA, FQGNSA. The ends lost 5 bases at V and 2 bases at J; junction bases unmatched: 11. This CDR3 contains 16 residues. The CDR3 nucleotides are TGTGCCAGCAGCCCAGGGTTGGGCAGGGGGCAAGAGACCCAGTACTTC. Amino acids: CASSPGLGRGQETQYF. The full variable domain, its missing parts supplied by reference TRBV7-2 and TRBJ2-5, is GAGVSQSPSNKVTEKGKDVELRCDPISGHTALYWYRQSLGQGLEFLIYFQGNSAPDKSGLPSDRFSAERTGGSVSTLTIQRTQQEDSAVYLCASSPGLGRGQETQYFGPGTRLLVL.

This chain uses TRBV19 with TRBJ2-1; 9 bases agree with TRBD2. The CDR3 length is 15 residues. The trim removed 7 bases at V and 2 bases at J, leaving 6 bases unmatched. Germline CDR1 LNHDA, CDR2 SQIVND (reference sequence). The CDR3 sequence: CASTALAGTYNEQFF. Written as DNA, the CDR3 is TGTGCCAGTACTGCCCTAGCGGGAACCTACAATGAGCAGTTCTTC.

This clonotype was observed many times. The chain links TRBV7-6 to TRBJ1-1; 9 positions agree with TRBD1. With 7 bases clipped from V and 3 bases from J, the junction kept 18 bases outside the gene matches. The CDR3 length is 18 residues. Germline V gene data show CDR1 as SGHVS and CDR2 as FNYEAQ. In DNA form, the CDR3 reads TGTGCCAGCACATCAAACCCGGGACAGGGAGGAGGAGACACTGAAGCTTTCTTT. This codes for CASTSNPGQGGGDTEAFF. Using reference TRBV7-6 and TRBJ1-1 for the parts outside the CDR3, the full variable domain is GAGVSQSPRYKVTKRGQDVALRCDPISGHVSLYWYRQALGQGPEFLTYFNYEAQQDKSGLPNDRFSAERPEGSISTLTIQRTEQRDSAMYRCASTSNPGQGGGDTEAFFGQGTRLTVV.

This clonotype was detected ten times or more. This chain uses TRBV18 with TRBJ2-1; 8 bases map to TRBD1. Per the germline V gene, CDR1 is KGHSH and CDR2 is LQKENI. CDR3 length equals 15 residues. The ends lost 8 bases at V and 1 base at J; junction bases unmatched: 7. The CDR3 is CASSPQGGSYNEQFF. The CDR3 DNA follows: TGTGCCAGCAGCCCACAGGGGGGTTCCTACAATGAGCAGTTCTTC. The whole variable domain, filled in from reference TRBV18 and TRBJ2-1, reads NAGVMQNPRHLVRRRGQEARLRCSPMKGHSHVYWYRQLPEEGLKFMVYLQKENIIDESGMPKERFSAEFPKEGPSILRIQQVVRGDSAAYFCASSPQGGSYNEQFFGPGTRLTVL.

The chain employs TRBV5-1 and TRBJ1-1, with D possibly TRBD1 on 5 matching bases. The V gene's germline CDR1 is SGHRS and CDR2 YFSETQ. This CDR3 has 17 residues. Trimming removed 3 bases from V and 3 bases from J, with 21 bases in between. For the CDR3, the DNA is TGCGCCAGCAGCTCCCTCGGGGTCCGGGACGGGCACACTGAAGCTTTCTTT. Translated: CASSSLGVRDGHTEAFF.

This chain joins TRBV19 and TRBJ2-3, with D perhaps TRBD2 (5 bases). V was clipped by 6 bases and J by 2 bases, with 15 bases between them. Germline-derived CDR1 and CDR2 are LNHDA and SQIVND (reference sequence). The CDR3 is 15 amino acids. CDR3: CASSWGQRITDTQYF. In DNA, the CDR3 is TGTGCCAGTAGCTGGGGTCAGCGGATCACAGATACGCAGTATTTT.

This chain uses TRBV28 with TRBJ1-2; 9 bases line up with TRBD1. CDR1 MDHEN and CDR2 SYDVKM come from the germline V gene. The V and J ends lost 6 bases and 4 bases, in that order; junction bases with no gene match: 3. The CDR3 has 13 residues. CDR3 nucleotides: TGTGCCAGCAGACGGACAGGGGCCTATGGCTACACCTTC. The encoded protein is CASRRTGAYGYTF.

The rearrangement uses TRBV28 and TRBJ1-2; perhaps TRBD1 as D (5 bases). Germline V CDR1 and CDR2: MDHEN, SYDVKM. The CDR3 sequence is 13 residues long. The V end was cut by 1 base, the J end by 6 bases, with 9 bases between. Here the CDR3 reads CASSLFSGHGYTF. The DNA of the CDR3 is TGTGCCAGCAGTTTATTTTCAGGGCATGGCTACACCTTC.

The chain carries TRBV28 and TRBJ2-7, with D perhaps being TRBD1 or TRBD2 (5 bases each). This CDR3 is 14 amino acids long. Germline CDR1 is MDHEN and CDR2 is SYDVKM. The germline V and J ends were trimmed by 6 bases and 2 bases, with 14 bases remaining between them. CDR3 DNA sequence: TGTGCCAGCAGGTCGGGACCCCCAGCCTACGAGCAGTACGTC. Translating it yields CASRSGPPAYEQYV.

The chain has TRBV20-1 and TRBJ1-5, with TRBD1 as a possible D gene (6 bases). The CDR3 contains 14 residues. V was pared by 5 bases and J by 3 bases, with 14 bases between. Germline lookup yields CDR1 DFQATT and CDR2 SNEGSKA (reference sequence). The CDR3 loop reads CSASRGGDNQPQHF. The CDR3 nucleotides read TGCAGTGCTTCCAGGGGCGGGGACAATCAGCCCCAGCATTTT.

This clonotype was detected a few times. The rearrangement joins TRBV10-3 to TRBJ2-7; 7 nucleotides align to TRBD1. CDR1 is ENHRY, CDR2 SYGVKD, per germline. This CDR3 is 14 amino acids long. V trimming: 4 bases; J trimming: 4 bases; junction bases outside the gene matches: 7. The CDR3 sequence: CAISVGTESYEQYV. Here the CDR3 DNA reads TGTGCCATCAGTGTAGGGACAGAGAGTTACGAGCAGTACGTC.

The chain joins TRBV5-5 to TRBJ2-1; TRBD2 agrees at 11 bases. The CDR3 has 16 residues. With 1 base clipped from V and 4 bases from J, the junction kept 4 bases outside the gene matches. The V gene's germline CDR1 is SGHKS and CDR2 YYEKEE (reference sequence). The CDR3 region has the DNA TGTGCCAGCAGCTTGATGGGGACTAGCGGTTACAATGAGCAGTTCTTC. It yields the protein CASSLMGTSGYNEQFF.

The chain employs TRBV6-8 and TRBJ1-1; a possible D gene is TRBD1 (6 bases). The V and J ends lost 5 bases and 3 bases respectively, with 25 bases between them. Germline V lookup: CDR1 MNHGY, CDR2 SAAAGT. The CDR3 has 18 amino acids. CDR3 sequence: CASSVYLVGGGLDTEAFF. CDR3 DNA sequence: TGTGCCAGCAGTGTCTACCTAGTCGGAGGGGGATTGGACACTGAAGCTTTCTTT.

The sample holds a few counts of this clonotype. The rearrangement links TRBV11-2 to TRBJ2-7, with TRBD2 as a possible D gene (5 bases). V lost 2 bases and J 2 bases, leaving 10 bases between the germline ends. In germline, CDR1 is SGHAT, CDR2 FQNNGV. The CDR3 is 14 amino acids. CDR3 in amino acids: CASSLYSGAYEQYV. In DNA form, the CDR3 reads TGTGCCAGCAGCTTATACTCCGGGGCCTACGAGCAGTACGTC.

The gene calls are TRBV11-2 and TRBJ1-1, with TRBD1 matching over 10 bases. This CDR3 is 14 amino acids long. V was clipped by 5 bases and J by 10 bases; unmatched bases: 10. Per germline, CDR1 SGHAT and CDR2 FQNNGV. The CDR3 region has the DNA TGTGCCAGCAGCCAACTCGACAGGGGGCAGTTAGCTTTCTTT. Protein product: CASSQLDRGQLAFF.

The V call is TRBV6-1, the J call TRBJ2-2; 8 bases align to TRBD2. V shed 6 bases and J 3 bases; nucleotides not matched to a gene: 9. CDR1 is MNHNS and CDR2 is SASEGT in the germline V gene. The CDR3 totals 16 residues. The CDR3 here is CASRTLAGGHTGELFF. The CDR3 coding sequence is TGTGCCAGCAGAACCCTTGCGGGAGGTCACACCGGGGAGCTGTTTTTT.

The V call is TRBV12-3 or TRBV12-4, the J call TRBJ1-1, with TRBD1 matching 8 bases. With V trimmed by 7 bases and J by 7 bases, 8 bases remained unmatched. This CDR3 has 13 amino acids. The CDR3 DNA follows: TGTGCCAGCATCCTGACAGGGGTGGGTGAAGCTTTCTTT. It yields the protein CASILTGVGEAFF.

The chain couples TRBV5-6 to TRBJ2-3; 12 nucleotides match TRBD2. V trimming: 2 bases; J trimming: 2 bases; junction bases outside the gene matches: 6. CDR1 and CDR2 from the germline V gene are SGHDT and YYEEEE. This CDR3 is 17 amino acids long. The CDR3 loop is CASSFGLAGSTTDTQYF. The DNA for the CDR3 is TGTGCCAGCAGCTTCGGACTAGCGGGATCCACCACAGATACGCAGTATTTT.